Listed below are T cell receptor beta chains from one sample, sequenced in a study of blood T cell repertoires in COVID-19. Repertoires were generated with immunoSEQ multiplex PCR, while TCRdb's copy carries only in-frame clones and drops some. The sample lists around 230,000 clones, roughly 85% occurring once. The sequenced sample was peripheral blood. These receptors all stem from a woman in her forties with active or convalescent COVID-19. Both conserved end residues are part of each CDR3. The D gene is left open where the match is weak. Size is stated for part of the rows, as once, few or many counts, or as a class when the clone is expanded.

d_call clone_size j_call v_call cdr3_aa cdr3_nt
TRBD1 . TRBJ1-2 TRBV24-1 CATSDPGQGAFGGYTF TGTGCCACCAGTGACCCGGGACAGGGAGCTTTCGGGGGCTACACCTTC
. . TRBJ1-1 TRBV6-5 CASSYAGGTEAFF TGTGCCAGCAGTTACGCTGGAGGCACTGAAGCTTTCTTT
TRBD1 . TRBJ2-1 TRBV11-2 CASSLERGQGAHNEQFF TGTGCCAGCAGCTTAGAAAGGGGACAGGGGGCCCACAATGAGCAGTTCTTC
. few TRBJ1-1 TRBV12-3/TRBV12-4 CASSLANEAFF TGTGCCAGCAGTTTAGCCAATGAAGCTTTCTTT
. . TRBJ1-2 TRBV7-9 CASSPGRKYGYTF TGTGCCAGCAGCCCCGGGAGAAAATATGGCTACACCTTC
TRBD1 many TRBJ2-7 TRBV10-2 CASSDRDRSYEQYF TGCGCCAGCAGCGATAGGGACAGATCGTACGAGCAGTACTTC
. . TRBJ1-1 TRBV7-8 CASSLVYKNTEAFF TGTGCCAGCAGCTTAGTGTACAAAAACACTGAAGCTTTCTTT
TRBD1 few TRBJ1-4 TRBV6-5 CVSGTGNEKLFF TGTGTCAGCGGGACAGGCAATGAAAAACTGTTTTTT
. . TRBJ1-4 TRBV19 CASSAQIGQLFFTNEKLFF TGTGCCAGTAGTGCGCAGATAGGACAGTTGTTTTTCACTAATGAAAAACTGTTTTTT
TRBD1 once TRBJ2-1 TRBV28 CASSGTGTGSYNEQFF TGTGCCAGCAGTGGCACCGGGACAGGCTCCTACAATGAGCAGTTCTTC
. . TRBJ1-1 TRBV19 CASSMGRNTEAFF TGTGCCAGTAGTATGGGCCGGAACACTGAAGCTTTCTTT
. . TRBJ1-5 TRBV28 CASSAPQWRFSNQPQHF TGTGCCAGCAGTGCCCCTCAGTGGAGGTTTAGCAATCAGCCCCAGCATTTT
. . TRBJ2-1 TRBV27 CASSLGRGRNNEQFF TGTGCCAGCAGTTTAGGGAGAGGTAGAAACAATGAGCAGTTCTTC
TRBD2 . TRBJ2-2 TRBV11-3 CASRHRLAGANTGELFF TGTGCCAGCAGACACCGACTAGCGGGGGCGAACACCGGGGAGCTGTTTTTT
. . TRBJ2-1 TRBV7-3 CASSPLPSSPSNEQFF TGTGCCAGCAGCCCCCTTCCTTCATCTCCTAGCAATGAGCAGTTCTTC
. . TRBJ1-2 TRBV7-2 CASSLGGRGRRGYTF TGTGCCAGCAGCTTAGGTGGCAGGGGTCGGAGGGGCTACACCTTC
TRBD1 . TRBJ1-4 TRBV27 CASSHLDREGAHEKLFF TGTGCCAGCAGTCACCTGGACAGGGAGGGAGCCCATGAAAAACTGTTTTTT
. . TRBJ1-2 TRBV19 CAIQGLMDGYTF TGTGCCATCCAGGGACTTATGGATGGCTACACCTTC
TRBD2 few TRBJ2-3 TRBV11-3 CASSLRPASGGSVDTQYF TGTGCCAGCAGCTTAAGGCCGGCTAGCGGGGGATCGGTTGATACGCAGTATTTT
TRBD2 once TRBJ2-3 TRBV6-5 CASTRTRLSRDTQYF TGTGCCAGCACCCGGACTAGACTAAGCAGGGATACGCAGTATTTT
. . TRBJ2-1 TRBV9 CASSNRVGLDEQFF TGTGCCAGCTCAAACAGGGTCGGATTGGATGAGCAGTTCTTC
. . TRBJ1-5 TRBV19 CASSMMAGMSNQPQHF TGTGCCAGTAGTATGATGGCAGGTATGAGCAATCAGCCCCAGCATTTT
. once TRBJ1-1 TRBV6-1 CASSEVTVNTEAFF TGTGCCAGCAGTGAAGTTACAGTGAACACTGAAGCTTTCTTT
. once TRBJ2-4 TRBV19 CASSIRGIGAKNIQYF TGTGCCAGTAGTATTCGGGGGATTGGGGCCAAAAACATTCAGTACTTC
TRBD2 . TRBJ2-5 TRBV7-6 CASSLASGGRWETQYF TGTGCCAGCAGCTTAGCCAGCGGGGGGAGGTGGGAGACCCAGTACTTC
. . TRBJ2-1 TRBV21-1 CASSKAGRTKYNEQFF TGTGCCAGCAGCAAAGCGGGTAGGACTAAGTACAATGAGCAGTTCTTC
. . TRBJ1-1 TRBV4-1 CASSQQRGDRITEAFF TGCGCCAGCAGCCAACAACGGGGGGATAGGATCACTGAAGCTTTCTTT
TRBD1 . TRBJ2-3 TRBV9 CASSATPGQGTDTQYF TGTGCCAGCAGCGCGACCCCGGGACAGGGCACAGATACGCAGTATTTT
. . TRBJ1-1 TRBV30 CAWTLGGKVPGAFF TGTGCCTGGACGCTTGGGGGCAAGGTCCCCGGGGCTTTCTTT
TRBD1 . TRBJ2-7 TRBV7-9 CASSPWDREKDYEQYF TGTGCCAGCAGCCCCTGGGACAGGGAGAAAGACTACGAGCAGTACTTC
TRBD1 . TRBJ1-1 TRBV11-2 CASSRLQGSGTEAFF TGTGCCAGCAGCCGCCTACAGGGGTCGGGCACTGAAGCTTTCTTT
. . TRBJ1-5 TRBV6-1 CASSENTGQDKPQHF TGTGCCAGCAGTGAAAATACAGGGCAGGATAAGCCCCAGCATTTT
TRBD1 . TRBJ1-1 TRBV30 CAWNRGGNTEAFF TGTGCCTGGAACAGGGGAGGGAACACTGAAGCTTTCTTT
TRBD1 few TRBJ1-2 TRBV5-4 CASSLGARDRDVGYTF TGTGCCAGCAGCCTGGGGGCCCGGGACAGGGATGTTGGCTACACCTTC
TRBD1 . TRBJ2-7 TRBV2 CASSEALPRQGWFYEQYF TGTGCCAGCAGTGAAGCGCTCCCCAGACAGGGCTGGTTCTACGAGCAGTACTTC
. . TRBJ2-1 TRBV30 CAWSEAGLANEQFF TGTGCCTGGAGTGAAGCAGGGCTCGCCAATGAGCAGTTCTTC
. . TRBJ2-7 TRBV30 CAWDQVSSYEQYF TGTGCCTGGGACCAGGTTAGCTCCTACGAGCAGTACTTC
. . TRBJ1-3 TRBV27 CASSLSVVSGNTIYF TGTGCCAGCAGTTTATCGGTAGTCTCTGGAAACACCATATATTTT
. once TRBJ1-1 TRBV29-1 CSVDEGENTEAFF TGCAGCGTTGACGAGGGTGAGAACACTGAAGCTTTCTTT
. . TRBJ1-4 TRBV9 CASSVGARSYNEKLFF TGTGCCAGCAGCGTTGGGGCTCGCAGCTACAATGAAAAACTGTTTTTT
TRBD2 . TRBJ2-1 TRBV30 CAWSVRGRGAYNEQFF TGTGCCTGGAGTGTACGCGGGAGGGGGGCCTACAATGAGCAGTTCTTC
. . TRBJ1-4 TRBV5-4 CASSLGQDEKLFF TGTGCCAGCAGCTTGGGGCAGGATGAAAAACTGTTTTTT
TRBD1 . TRBJ1-4 TRBV6-5 CASSYGQGSQKLFF TGTGCCAGCAGTTACGGACAGGGGAGCCAAAAACTGTTTTTT
TRBD1 few TRBJ1-2 TRBV4-1 CASSQGDRYYGYTF TGCGCCAGCAGCCAAGGGGACAGATACTATGGCTACACCTTC
TRBD1 . TRBJ1-1 TRBV6-5 CASSYYRGGPEAFF TGTGCCAGCAGTTACTACAGGGGTGGTCCTGAAGCTTTCTTT